One and the same sample provided the 8 T cell receptor beta chains below, sequenced in a study of a mutant IDH1 vaccine in newly diagnosed glioma. Time point in this sample: week 47, end of study. Topical imiquimod accompanied each vaccine dose, which consisted of 300 ug of mutant IDH1 20-mer peptide. Data came from immunoSEQ multiplex PCR; TCRdb stores just in-frame clones and leaves some out. The table lists about 34,000 clones, 75% to 95% of them singletons. Their antigens are not known. The specimen comprised PBMCs, sampled from a glioma patient whose treatment included an IDH1 peptide vaccine. The source is a woman in her forties with glioma.

The chain couples TRBV5-1 to TRBJ2-1, with D perhaps matching TRBD2 (6 bases). V lost 6 bases and J lost 5, with 15 bases in between. Germline values: CDR1 SGHRS, CDR2 YFSETQ. CDR3 length equals 14 residues. In nucleotides, the CDR3 is TGCGCCAGCACCCGGGAGCCACCGAACAATGAGCAGTTCTTC. Residues: CASTREPPNNEQFF. The full variable domain, its missing parts supplied by reference TRBV5-1 and TRBJ2-1, is KAGVTQTPRYLIKTRGQQVTLSCSPISGHRSVSWYQQTPGQGLQFLFEYFSETQRNKGNFPGRFSGRQFSNSRSEMNVSTLELGDSALYLCASTREPPNNEQFFGPGTRLTVL.

The genes are TRBV18 and TRBJ1-1, with 7 bases lining up with TRBD1. The CDR3 runs to 15 residues. Losses at the gene ends were 5 bases for V and 1 base for J; bases not matched to a gene: 7. Germline assignment: CDR1 KGHSH and CDR2 LQKENI. The CDR3 here is CASSSPGGRNTEAFF. CDR3 DNA: TGTGCCAGCTCATCGCCAGGGGGAAGGAACACTGAAGCTTTCTTT.

The gene calls are TRBV5-6 and TRBJ1-5; 7 positions match TRBD1. Germline-derived CDR1 and CDR2 are SGHDT and YYEEEE. This CDR3 contains 13 residues. V lost 8 bases, J lost 5 bases, and 7 bases stayed unmatched. Here the CDR3 reads CAREQGQYQPQHF. The DNA for the CDR3 is TGTGCCAGGGAACAGGGGCAGTATCAGCCCCAGCATTTT.

This rearrangement joins TRBV6-5 to TRBJ1-2; TRBD1 is a possible D gene (6 bases). Germline CDR1 and CDR2: MNHEY and SVGAGI. The CDR3 extends over 14 amino acids. Trimming pared 3 bases from V and 8 bases from J, leaving 16 bases between. The CDR3 DNA sequence: TGTGCCAGCAGTTATCTCACCGGGACAAAAGGCTACACCTTC. This encodes CASSYLTGTKGYTF.

The V gene is TRBV18, the J gene TRBJ2-3, with D possibly TRBD2 on 5 matching bases. Germline CDR1 is KGHSH and CDR2 is LQKENI. V was trimmed by 2 bases and J by 1 base, leaving 10 bases between them. CDR3 length: 15 residues. Here the CDR3 reads CASSPIFGGTDTQYF. The CDR3 coding sequence is TGTGCCAGCTCACCAATTTTCGGGGGCACAGATACGCAGTATTTT.

The rearrangement uses TRBV5-5 and TRBJ2-7; 7 bases map to TRBD1. With 4 bases clipped from V and 11 bases from J, the junction kept 12 bases outside the gene matches. The CDR3 totals 13 residues. CDR1 is SGHKS and CDR2 is YYEKEE in the germline V gene (reference sequence). The CDR3 region has the DNA TGTGCCAGCAGCCCTTCGACAGGGCGGTTGGAGTACTTC. Protein: CASSPSTGRLEYF.

V gene TRBV7-3 combines with J gene TRBJ2-3; D uncertain. The CDR3 loop spans 14 amino acids. Germline V lookup: CDR1 SGHTA, CDR2 FQGTGA. V was pared by 1 base and J by 4 bases, with 9 bases between. The CDR3 coding sequence is TGTGCCAGCAGCTTAAACCCGAGTTCAGATACGCAGTATTTT. Its translation: CASSLNPSSDTQYF.

The chain is built from TRBV7-2 and TRBJ2-7; 10 bases match TRBD2. The germline gives CDR1 SGHTA, CDR2 FQGNSA. V was pared by 5 bases and J by 5 bases, with 3 bases of the junction left unmatched. The CDR3 covers 13 residues. The CDR3 reads CASSPSGGNEQYF. DNA of the CDR3: TGTGCCAGCAGCCCTAGCGGGGGAAACGAGCAGTACTTC.